The T cell receptor beta chain under discussion was sequenced for a study of blood T cell repertoires in COVID-19. Study details: From the United States, Italy and Spain came samples of acute and convalescent COVID-19. The analysed material was cDNA or gDNA that came from T cells, B-cell-depleted T cells, or PBMCs.

In the original processing: Reference gene primer amplification yielded estimated nucleated cell counts. This table comes from immunoSEQ multiplex PCR, and its TCRdb copy is limited to in-frame clones, with some not included. V and J calls and clone size follow that table, whereas D and trimming were derived from the DNA. Seen here are around 260,000 clones, 88% observed once, and the top ten hold about 4.1%. This TCR was sampled from a man in his 60s who had recovered from COVID-19. The sample consisted of peripheral blood.

This CDR3 reads CASGIAGYNNEQFF. For the CDR3, the DNA is TGTGCCAGCGGGATAGCGGGGTATAACAATGAGCAGTTCTTC. This chain connects TRBV9 to TRBJ2-1, with 8 nucleotides matching TRBD2. V shed 7 bases and J 5 bases; nucleotides not matched to a gene: 8. The CDR3 consists of 14 residues. Germline V gene data show CDR1 as SGDLS and CDR2 as YYNGEE.